What follows are 9 T cell receptor beta chains derived from one specimen sequenced in a study of blood T cell repertoires in COVID-19. TCRdb's copy holds only in-frame clones and misses some; the assay was immunoSEQ multiplex PCR. The sample includes under 85,000 clones, 85% of them seen just once. The sample comprised peripheral blood. The receptors originated from a man older than 75 with acute or convalescent COVID-19.

The V gene is TRBV14, the J gene TRBJ2-7; 7 nucleotides agree with TRBD2. Germline CDR1 SGHDN, CDR2 FVKESK. Trimming cost V 3 bases and J 6 bases; bases outside gene matches: 2. The CDR3 contains 12 residues. CDR3 region: CASSQGRVEQYF. CDR3 nucleotide sequence: TGTGCCAGCAGCCAGGGGAGGGTCGAGCAGTACTTC.

The V call is TRBV5-4, the J call TRBJ1-2, with 7 nucleotides matching TRBD1. This CDR3 spans 13 amino acids. The germline CDR1 and CDR2 sequences are SGHNT and YYREEE (reference sequence). Trimming cost V 7 bases and J 2 bases; bases outside gene matches: 5. The CDR3 region has the DNA TGTGCCAGCGGCACGGGACAGAACTATGGCTACACCTTC. The encoded protein is CASGTGQNYGYTF.

This chain uses TRBV6-5 with TRBJ1-1; D uncertain. The CDR3 length is 12 residues. The ends were cut back, 7 bases at V and 8 bases at J, with 14 bases in the middle. Per germline, CDR1 MNHEY and CDR2 SVGAGI. Here the CDR3 DNA reads TGTGCCAGCAACGTGGGAGCAACCGAAGCTTTCTTT. This sequence encodes CASNVGATEAFF.

This chain's CDR3 is CASSPPGRSYEQYF. The CDR3 nucleotides are TGTGCCAGCAGCCCCCCTGGGAGATCCTACGAGCAGTACTTC. The rearrangement uses TRBV11-3 and TRBJ2-7; D perhaps matches TRBD2 (5 bases). The germline CDR1 and CDR2 sequences are SGHNT and YENEEA. Trimming shortened V by 5 bases and J by 1 base, and 12 bases separated the two germline ends. The CDR3 has 14 residues.

V and J are TRBV3-1 (or the pseudogene TRBV3-2) and TRBJ1-2; D is unclear. The CDR3 runs 16 residues. The germline gives CDR1 LGHDT, CDR2 YNNKEL (reference sequence). Between the trimmed V and J ends, which lost 4 bases and 4 bases, there was a span of 19 bases. The CDR3 here is CASSPHSPGQGYGYTF. The CDR3 DNA sequence: TGTGCCAGCAGCCCTCATTCGCCAGGCCAAGGCTATGGCTACACCTTC.

The CDR3 sequence: CASKRQGNTEAFF. DNA of the CDR3: TGCGCCAGCAAAAGACAGGGAAACACTGAAGCTTTCTTT. The chain couples TRBV5-1 to TRBJ1-1, with 7 bases fitting TRBD1. J lost 2 bases, V lost 6 bases, and 4 bases had no gene match. Germline V gives CDR1 SGHRS, CDR2 YFSETQ. CDR3 length: 13 residues. The entire variable domain, with the rest obtained from reference TRBV5-1 and TRBJ1-1, is as follows: KAGVTQTPRYLIKTRGQQVTLSCSPISGHRSVSWYQQTPGQGLQFLFEYFSETQRNKGNFPGRFSGRQFSNSRSEMNVSTLELGDSALYLCASKRQGNTEAFFGQGTRLTVV.

Remarks on this clone: One end of the junction fails to match germline, which may point to a read error. V gene TRBV6-4 combines with J gene TRBJ2-1; 8 nucleotides align to TRBD2. The CDR3 extends over 14 amino acids. From germline, CDR1 is MRHNA and CDR2 SNTAGT. CDR3 sequence reads: CASSLAGDYSEQFF. The CDR3 DNA follows: TGTGCCAGCAGCCTAGCGGGCGACTACAGTGAGCAGTTCTTC.

V gene TRBV28 combines with J gene TRBJ2-1; 11 bases agree with TRBD2. This CDR3 comprises 16 residues. Trimming cost V 4 bases and J 8 bases; bases outside gene matches: 10. The germline V gene encodes CDR1 MDHEN and CDR2 SYDVKM. As DNA, the CDR3 is TGTGCCAGCAGTTCCCGAGGTAGCGGGAGGGCCCATGAGCAGTTCTTC. This translates into CASSSRGSGRAHEQFF.

The rearrangement joins TRBV2 to TRBJ1-1; 7 nucleotides align to TRBD1. CDR1 and CDR2 from the germline V gene are SNHLY and FYNNEI. This CDR3 has 12 residues. V dropped 11 bases and J dropped 3; count of bases not matched to a gene: 6. CDR3 nucleotide sequence: TGTGCCGGTAACAGGGGAGACACTGAAGCTTTCTTT. It is translated as CAGNRGDTEAFF.